This passage covers 23 T cell receptor beta chains from one sample sequenced in a study of cytomegalovirus exposure and HLA in healthy donors. The PCR ran on 60 Vbeta and 13 Jbeta primers. Profiled with immunoSEQ multiplex PCR; TCRdb holds only in-frame clones, not every one. This sample has 130,000 to 150,000 clones, with approximately 9% found just once. Sequenced sample: PBMCs. The receptors shown here come from a male donor in good health and CMV-seronegative.

A few counts support this clone. The CDR3 nucleotides read TGTGCCAGCAGTATTGGACTAGCGGGAATGGGGTACGAGCAGTACTTC. Its translation: CASSIGLAGMGYEQYF. The chain is built from TRBV27 and TRBJ2-7; 12 bases line up with TRBD2. V gave up 5 bases and J gave up 4 bases; unmatched junction bases: 9. The CDR3 is made up of 16 amino acids. CDR1 is MNHEY, CDR2 SMNVEV, per germline (reference sequence).

The rearrangement joins TRBV4-2 to TRBJ1-5, with a tentative D call TRBD1 (5 bases). Looked up from germline, CDR1 is LGHNA and CDR2 is YNFKEQ. The CDR3 has 17 amino acids. Deletions cut 0 bases from V and 4 bases from J, with 16 bases between. CDR3 sequence: CASSQDLVVTDNQPQHF. Here the CDR3 DNA reads TGTGCCAGCAGCCAAGATCTAGTCGTGACAGATAATCAGCCCCAGCATTTT.

A few counts support this clone. The chain joins TRBV6-5 to TRBJ1-6; TRBD1 might be the D (6 bases). CDR1 and CDR2 from the germline V gene are MNHEY and SVGAGI. The CDR3 has 15 amino acids. The ends were cut back, 6 bases at V and 5 bases at J, with 14 bases in the middle. CDR3 nucleotides: TGTGCCAGCAGAAGAAGTCAGGGGAATAATTCACCCCTCCACTTT. Translation gives CASRRSQGNNSPLHF.

This clone was counted a few times. This chain joins TRBV29-1 and TRBJ2-2, with no clear D. This CDR3 spans 12 amino acids. V lost 6 bases to trimming and J lost 1 base, with 6 bases between them. In germline, CDR1 is SQVTM, CDR2 ANQGSEA. CDR3 region: CSVELNTGELFF. CDR3 coding DNA: TGCAGCGTGGAACTGAACACCGGGGAGCTGTTTTTT.

In its sample, this clone was seen a few times. This chain links TRBV10-3 with TRBJ2-7; TRBD1 agrees at 8 bases. The CDR3 is 15 residues long. Trimming cost V 0 bases and J 7 bases; bases outside gene matches: 8. Per germline, CDR1 ENHRY and CDR2 SYGVKD. CDR3 coding DNA: TGTGCCATCAGTGAGTCGCGGCAGGGGGCGGGTGAGCAGTACTTC. Its protein is CAISESRQGAGEQYF.

This clone has only a few counts. The chain has TRBV21-1 and TRBJ2-7; TRBD1 is taken as the D call from the table, unchecked against the DNA. TRBV21-1 is a listed pseudogene. This CDR3 has 15 residues. The CDR3 is CASSPYRASRYEQYF. CDR3 DNA: TGTGCCAGCAGCCCCTACAGGGCCTCCCGCTACGAGCAGTACTTC.

The rearrangement uses TRBV18 and TRBJ2-7; 7 bases line up with TRBD1. Germline CDR1 KGHSH, CDR2 LQKENI. With V trimmed by 4 bases and J by 3 bases, 3 bases remained unmatched. This CDR3 spans 13 amino acids. Written as DNA, the CDR3 is TGTGCCAGCTCACGTACAGGGGACTACGAGCAGTACTTC. This gives the protein CASSRTGDYEQYF. Looking up the rest from reference TRBV18 and TRBJ2-7 gives the full variable domain: NAGVMQNPRHLVRRRGQEARLRCSPMKGHSHVYWYRQLPEEGLKFMVYLQKENIIDESGMPKERFSAEFPKEGPSILRIQQVVRGDSAAYFCASSRTGDYEQYFGPGTRLTVT.

The chain combines TRBV23-1 with TRBJ1-2; a possible D gene is TRBD1 (6 bases). TRBV23-1 is annotated as an ORF whose role is uncertain. V was cut by 3 bases and J by 6 bases, with 20 bases left in between. The CDR3 runs to 16 residues. The CDR3 DNA sequence: TGCGCCAGCAGTCACACTGCCACCGGACAGTTGGATGGCTACACCTTC. Translated, it gives CASSHTATGQLDGYTF.

This clone occurred a few times. The genes are TRBV11-2 and TRBJ1-2; a weak D match, TRBD1 (6 bases). Germline CDR1 and CDR2: SGHAT and FQNNGV. This CDR3 contains 15 residues. V shed 1 base and J shed 4 bases, with 13 bases lying between them. CDR3 loop: CASSLGRDTGYGYTF. For the CDR3, the DNA is TGTGCCAGCAGCTTAGGCCGGGACACAGGCTATGGCTACACCTTC.

This clone was seen only a few times. The gene calls are TRBV27 and TRBJ2-1; TRBD2 agrees at 7 bases. Germline-derived CDR1 and CDR2 are MNHEY and SMNVEV (reference sequence). The trim removed 2 bases at V and 8 bases at J, leaving 0 bases unmatched. CDR3 length equals 12 residues. CDR3 bases: TGTGCCAGCAGTTTACGGGGGGATGAGCAGTTCTTC. This gives the protein CASSLRGDEQFF.

This clone was detected a few times. The rearrangement links TRBV6-5 to TRBJ1-4; the D gene is possibly TRBD1 (6 bases). CDR3 size: 15 residues. Deletions cut 3 bases from V and 4 bases from J, with 12 bases between. Germline loops: CDR1 MNHEY, CDR2 SVGAGI. CDR3 sequence (DNA): TGTGCCAGCAGTTATCGGGGGGCTGTTAATGAAAAACTGTTTTTT. Protein: CASSYRGAVNEKLFF.

This clone was counted between two and nine times. This chain uses TRBV19 with TRBJ2-2; the match to TRBD2 covers 11 bases. This CDR3 contains 15 residues. Germline V gives CDR1 LNHDA, CDR2 SQIVND (reference sequence). V lost 6 bases, J lost 3 bases, and 3 bases stayed unmatched. CDR3 DNA: TGTGCCAGTAGCTTAGCGGGAGGGTACACCGGGGAGCTGTTTTTT. Its protein product is CASSLAGGYTGELFF.

The sample holds one count of this clone. The chain recombines TRBV7-9 with TRBJ1-4; 11 bases agree with TRBD1. After removal of 5 bases from V and 8 bases from J, the junction contained 7 bases not matched to a gene. Germline CDR1 reads SEHNR; CDR2 reads FQNEAQ (reference sequence). The CDR3 spans 15 residues. CDR3 nucleotides: TGTGCCAGCAGCCGCGGGACAGGGGGAGGCGAAAAACTGTTTTTT. This encodes CASSRGTGGGEKLFF. The whole variable domain, remainder taken from reference TRBV7-9 and TRBJ1-4, is DTGVSQNPRHKITKRGQNVTFRCDPISEHNRLYWYRQTLGQGPEFLTYFQNEAQLEKSRLLSDRFSAERPKGSFSTLEIQRTEQGDSAMYLCASSRGTGGGEKLFFGSGTQLSVL.

This clone was detected a few times. The junction differs from germline at one of its ends, possibly a read error. CDR3 sequence reads: CASRLTGTYNAQFF. CDR3 nucleotide sequence: TGTGCCAGCAGATTGACAGGGACCTACAATGCGCAGTTCTTC. V is TRBV27 and J is TRBJ2-1; 7 bases match TRBD1. CDR1 and CDR2 from the germline V gene are MNHEY and SMNVEV (reference sequence). This CDR3 is built from 14 residues.

To note about this clone: A junction end diverges from the germline sequence, so it may reflect a read error. The chain carries TRBV7-7 and TRBJ2-3; no definite D call. The CDR3 is 13 amino acids. The V gene's germline CDR1 is SSHAT and CDR2 FNYEAQ (reference sequence). Here the CDR3 reads CASSLVPEDTQYF. In DNA, the CDR3 is TGTGCTAGCAGCTTAGTTCCTGAGGATACGCAGTATTTT.

The chain uses TRBV19 and TRBJ2-1; 10 bases are shared with TRBD2. This CDR3 has 16 amino acids. Germline CDR1 and CDR2: LNHDA and SQIVND (reference sequence). Losses at the gene ends were 2 bases for V and 6 bases for J; bases not matched to a gene: 7. CDR3 in DNA: TGTGCCAGTAGTATACTAGCGGGAGTGATGATCAATGAGCAGTTCTTC. Amino acids: CASSILAGVMINEQFF.

The J gene is TRBJ2-2, the V gene TRBV9; no definite D call. The CDR3 is 14 residues long. Germline lookup yields CDR1 SGDLS and CDR2 YYNGEE. V was trimmed by 0 bases and J by 3 bases, leaving 6 bases between them. In nucleotides, the CDR3 is TGTGCCAGCAGCGTAGGAGGTGACACCGGGGAGCTGTTTTTT. This sequence encodes CASSVGGDTGELFF.

In its sample, this clone was seen a few times. The chain couples TRBV6-5 to TRBJ2-7, with D possibly being TRBD1 (6 bases). V was trimmed by 6 bases and J by 2 bases, leaving 11 bases between them. The CDR3 consists of 13 residues. Germline V gives CDR1 MNHEY, CDR2 SVGAGI. The CDR3 is CASRPQGPYEQYF. The CDR3 coding sequence is TGTGCCAGCAGACCCCAGGGGCCCTACGAGCAGTACTTC.

The chain recombines TRBV7-9 with TRBJ2-5, with unresolved D. The V and J ends lost 5 bases and 2 bases respectively, with 3 bases between them. Germline CDR1 SEHNR, CDR2 FQNEAQ (reference sequence). This CDR3 region has 11 residues. The CDR3 coding sequence is TGTGCCAGCAGCCCACAAGAGACCCAGTACTTC. It specifies CASSPQETQYF.

There are a few counts of this clone. This sequence joins TRBV7-9 and TRBJ2-7; D possibly corresponds to TRBD2 (5 bases). CDR1 SEHNR and CDR2 FQNEAQ come from the germline V gene (reference sequence). The CDR3 has 15 amino acids. Trimming shortened V by 5 bases and J by 4 bases, and 18 bases separated the two germline ends. The CDR3 is CASSLIRDFQYEQYF. CDR3 nucleotides: TGTGCCAGCAGCCTAATCCGGGATTTTCAGTACGAGCAGTACTTC.

In its sample, this clone was seen a few times. The rearrangement uses TRBV15 and TRBJ1-4; 8 bases align to TRBD1. CDR1 is LNHNV and CDR2 is YYDKDF in the germline V gene (reference sequence). V lost 1 base and J lost 0; bases outside the gene matches: 7. CDR3 size: 18 residues. Written as DNA, the CDR3 is TGTGCCACCAGCAGAGGGCAGGGGGCGCGGGCAACTAATGAAAAACTGTTTTTT. It yields the protein CATSRGQGARATNEKLFF.

J is TRBJ1-2 and V is TRBV10-3; D is unresolved. The germline V gene encodes CDR1 ENHRY and CDR2 SYGVKD. The V and J ends lost 0 bases and 4 bases respectively, with 9 bases between them. This CDR3 has 14 residues. This CDR3 is CAISESGVTYGYTF. The CDR3 coding sequence is TGTGCCATCAGTGAGTCGGGCGTGACCTATGGCTACACCTTC.

This clone has a handful of counts. The rearrangement joins TRBV19 to TRBJ1-2, with 10 positions matching TRBD1. V lost 9 bases and J lost 5; bases outside the gene matches: 9. From germline, CDR1 is LNHDA and CDR2 SQIVND (reference sequence). This CDR3 is 14 amino acids long. CDR3 DNA sequence: TGTGCCAGCCACTTTGGGACAGGGGAATATGGCTACACCTTC. It codes for CASHFGTGEYGYTF.